The 17 T cell receptor beta chains below were found in one sample sequenced in a study of blood T cells in healthy people across ages (dated by TCRdb to between 2014 and 2016). The library came from 5' RACE. Sequencing was carried out with an Illumina HiSeq 2500. A second PCR of about 6 to 11 cycles was performed with a sample-barcoded 5' primer and a J-beta primer mix. Starting from the raw public reads, TCRdb applied fastp trimming at Q25, assembled clones with MiXCR and retained in-frame beta chains. Rows matching on CDR3 protein sequence are summarized as one entry with the most common DNA and genes. The sample profile shows about 1.5 million distinct CDR3 sequences; around 42% of them were found once. 7.9% of the sample is taken by the ten largest. The source material was blood. These receptors came from a woman between 18 and 29 years old in good health.

This clonotype was picked up a small number of times. The chain recombines TRBV7-2 with TRBJ2-3; the D gene could be TRBD1 or TRBD2 (5 bases each). Germline V gene sequence: CDR1 SGHTA, CDR2 FQGNSA. Trimming took off 5 bases at V and 3 bases at J, with 15 bases between the two ends. CDR3 size: 15 residues. The CDR3 region has the DNA TGTGCCAGCAGCCGAGGGACGCCGAGGACAGATACGCAGTATTTT. As protein: CASSRGTPRTDTQYF.

This clonotype was seen just once. V and J are TRBV3-1 and TRBJ2-7; 12 bases match TRBD2. Trimming took 4 bases from V and 7 from J; bases not matched to a gene: 8. Germline CDR1 and CDR2: LGHDT and YNNKEL (reference sequence). This CDR3 region has 15 residues. The CDR3 DNA sequence: TGTGCCAGCAGCCCTTCGGGGCTAGCGGGAGGGGAGCAGTACTTC. It yields the protein CASSPSGLAGGEQYF.

V is TRBV18 and J is TRBJ1-2; TRBD1 matches at 7 bases. With 1 base clipped from V and 1 base from J, the junction kept 6 bases outside the gene matches. This CDR3 is built from 16 residues. CDR1 is KGHSH and CDR2 is LQKENI in the germline V gene. The CDR3 DNA reads TGTGCCAGCTCACCACAGGGACAGCCGATTAACTATGGCTACACCTTC. It codes for CASSPQGQPINYGYTF.

The chain links TRBV20-1 to TRBJ1-5, with D possibly matching TRBD1 (6 bases). The CDR3 runs to 15 residues. Trimming stripped 5 bases from V and 3 bases from J, with 17 bases between. Germline CDR1 and CDR2: DFQATT and SNEGSKA (reference sequence). This CDR3 reads CSAGRGSDINQPQHF. CDR3 DNA sequence: TGCAGTGCTGGAAGGGGGTCAGACATCAATCAGCCCCAGCATTTT.

The chain joins TRBV12-3 or TRBV12-4 to TRBJ2-4; 7 bases are a match to TRBD2. CDR3 length equals 15 residues. Germline trimming cut 3 bases from V and 7 bases from J; bases unmatched to any gene: 9. The CDR3 loop is CASSLGLVGGNIQYF. The CDR3 bases are TGTGCCAGCAGTTTGGGGCTAGTGGGGGGGAACATTCAGTACTTC.

The chain links TRBV15 to TRBJ2-6; D might be TRBD1 (5 bases). The CDR3 has 16 residues. The V gene lost 2 bases and the J gene lost 4 bases, with 12 bases spanning the gap. The V gene's germline CDR1 is LNHNV and CDR2 YYDKDF (reference sequence). CDR3: CATSRTRVSGANVLTF. CDR3 DNA sequence: TGTGCCACCAGCAGAACCAGGGTTTCAGGGGCCAACGTCCTGACTTTC.

On this clonotype: A much larger clone lies one base from this, so it may be a read error. The V gene is TRBV4-1, the J gene TRBJ2-5; D may be TRBD1 (5 bases). Germline lookup yields CDR1 MGHRA and CDR2 YSYEKL. The V end lost 1 base, the J end lost 11 bases, and 14 bases lay between the germline ends. The CDR3 sequence is 13 residues long. DNA of the CDR3: TGCGCCAGCAGCCAAGGGACATTAGATGAGCAGTACTTC. Its protein product is CASSQGTLDEQYF.

The V call is TRBV7-9, the J call TRBJ2-3; D is undetermined. This CDR3 comprises 15 residues. Germline values: CDR1 SEHNR, CDR2 FQNEAQ (reference sequence). Deletions cut 5 bases from V and 0 bases from J, with 12 bases between. The CDR3 loop is CASSPSVGSTDTQYF. The CDR3 DNA is TGTGCCAGCAGCCCCTCGGTCGGGAGCACAGATACGCAGTATTTT.

The chain joins TRBV12-3 or TRBV12-4 to TRBJ2-7; D gene uncertain. The ends were cut back, 3 bases at V and 2 bases at J, with 8 bases in the middle. The CDR3 runs to 13 residues. CDR3: CASSFPDTYEQYF. The CDR3, as DNA: TGTGCCAGCAGTTTTCCGGATACCTACGAGCAGTACTTC.

The CDR3 coding sequence is TGCAGCGTTCAATGGCCGGGACCCTACACTGAAGCTTTCTTT. Its translation is CSVQWPGPYTEAFF. V usage is TRBV29-1 and J usage is TRBJ1-1; TRBD1 might be the D (5 bases). The V and J ends lost 5 bases and 3 bases respectively, with 16 bases between them. The CDR3 is made up of 14 amino acids. Germline CDR1 SQVTM, CDR2 ANQGSEA.

This clonotype was detected a few times. The chain is built from TRBV28 and TRBJ2-7; 9 bases are shared with TRBD1. This CDR3 region has 16 residues. CDR1 MDHEN and CDR2 SYDVKM come from the germline V gene. V gave up 7 bases and J gave up 0 bases; unmatched junction bases: 10. The chain's CDR3 is CASTLTGQGFSYEQYF. The CDR3 nucleotides are TGTGCCAGCACCTTAACGGGACAGGGATTCTCCTACGAGCAGTACTTC.

V usage is TRBV14 and J usage is TRBJ2-3, with 8 bases fitting TRBD2. The V gene end was trimmed by 0 bases and the J gene end by 2 bases; junction bases not matched to a gene: 4. The CDR3 totals 16 residues. Germline V gene sequence: CDR1 SGHDN, CDR2 FVKESK. CDR3 protein: CASSQDGGGLTDTQYF. CDR3 DNA sequence: TGTGCCAGCAGCCAAGACGGCGGGGGGCTCACAGATACGCAGTATTTT.

V is TRBV6-1 and J is TRBJ1-5; no clear D gene. The V end lost 3 bases, the J end lost 6 bases, and 12 bases lay between the germline ends. Germline CDR1 reads MNHNS; CDR2 reads SASEGT. The CDR3 has 14 residues. The CDR3 protein is CASSDERRSQPQHF. The CDR3 DNA follows: TGTGCCAGCAGTGATGAGAGACGCAGTCAGCCCCAGCATTTT.

This clonotype turned up a few times. The gene calls are TRBV20-1 and TRBJ1-1, with D possibly matching TRBD1 (6 bases). The V end lost 8 bases, the J end lost 5 bases, and 15 bases lay between the germline ends. This CDR3 contains 12 residues. Germline V gives CDR1 DFQATT, CDR2 SNEGSKA (reference sequence). Written as DNA, the CDR3 is TGCAGTCCAACAGGGCGAGGGACTGAAGCTTTCTTT. Translating it yields CSPTGRGTEAFF.

This chain joins TRBV27 and TRBJ2-7, with D perhaps TRBD1 or TRBD2 (7 bases each). The last part of the DNA fits TRBJ2-4 better; the J call may be wrong. The CDR3 length is 15 residues. From germline, CDR1 is MNHEY and CDR2 SMNVEV (reference sequence). CDR3: CASSPTTGRVDIQYF. The DNA for the CDR3 is TGTGCCAGCAGTCCGACGACAGGGAGGGTGGACATTCAGTACTTC.

The table lists this clonotype with a few counts. This may come from a read error, since a much larger clone is one base off. The rearrangement links TRBV5-1 to TRBJ1-2; D may be TRBD1 (5 bases). The germline V and J ends were trimmed by 0 bases and 4 bases, with 7 bases remaining between them. The CDR3 runs 13 residues. Germline CDR1 and CDR2: SGHRS and YFSETQ. CDR3: CASSLDRIYGYTF. The CDR3 DNA reads as TGCGCCAGCAGCTTGGACAGGATCTATGGCTACACCTTC.

This chain links TRBV6-1 with TRBJ2-7; the D gene is possibly TRBD2 (6 bases). Germline CDR1 reads MNHNS; CDR2 reads SASEGT. This CDR3 has 15 residues. Trimming left V 7 bases short and J 5 bases short, with 21 bases between. For the CDR3, the DNA is TGTGCCAGCACCGGCCGGGAGAAAGGGAGCGACGAGCAGTACTTC. Encoded protein: CASTGREKGSDEQYF.